Sequencing of this T cell receptor (beta chain) was carried out in a study of T cell responses to AZD1222 COVID-19 vaccine. The overall study: Pooling of second doses given at about 4 or about 12 weeks was done. General study findings and limits: Most donors were white British, females outnumbered males, and clonal diversity was possibly underestimated. Repertoires were obtained solely post-peak T cell response.

This CDR3 comprises 15 residues. Germline loops: CDR1 LNHDA, CDR2 SQIVND (reference sequence). Method: immunoSEQ multiplex PCR; TCRdb's copy keeps in-frame clones and lacks some. This table has about 140,000 clones, around 93% appearing once. For this clone: Antigen specificity is unknown. A read error may account for a junction end that differs from germline.

The TCR originated in an adult in good health. The genes are TRBV19 and TRBJ2-3; D may be TRBD2 (6 bases). Sequenced material: peripheral blood, taken on day 0 of AZD1222 vaccination. The CDR3 protein is CASTIGLQGTDTQYF. Written as DNA, the CDR3 is TGTGCCAGTACTATAGGACTACAGGGCACAGATACGCAGTATTTT.